A selection of T cell receptor beta chains follows, all from one sample in a study of Graves' ophthalmopathy and Graves' hyperthyroidism. TCRdb reanalysed the multiplex PCR reads using MiXCR and keeps one entry per CDR3 protein. This table holds about 1.1 million distinct CDR3 sequences, about two fifths found once. Input material: peripheral blood or thyroid tissue (not recorded which). These receptor sequences come from an adult man with Graves' hyperthyroidism. Each CDR3 is given with its conserved first and last residue. D genes are given only for firm matches. Where a row states a size, it is once, few, many or the class of an expanded clone; other rows omit it.

clone_size j_call v_call d_call cdr3_nt cdr3_aa
many TRBJ2-7 TRBV15 TRBD1 TGTGCCACCAGCACCATACAGGGGTCCCCGACCTACGAGCAGTACTTC CATSTIQGSPTYEQYF
- TRBJ1-2 TRBV7-9 - TGTGCCAGCAGTGCGACCCCCACCCCCACACGGGACACCTTC CASSATPTPTRDTF
many TRBJ1-1 TRBV7-8 - TGTGCCAGCAGCTCATATGGCACTGAAGCTTTCTTT CASSSYGTEAFF
many TRBJ1-5 TRBV24-1 - TGTGCCACCAGTGACCAGCGGGGGGGTTGGAATCAGCCCCAGCATTTT CATSDQRGGWNQPQHF
- TRBJ1-4 TRBV7-2 - TGTGCCAGCAGCTTGGGTCGGACGTCAACTAATGAAAAACTGTTTTTT CASSLGRTSTNEKLFF
many TRBJ1-1 TRBV10-3 - TGTGCCATCAGTGAGTCTCGAGGGATCGACACTGAAGCTTTCTTT CAISESRGIDTEAFF
- TRBJ2-6 TRBV29-1 TRBD2 TGCAGCGTTGTCGGGGGGACCCCGAACGTCCTGACTTTC CSVVGGTPNVLTF
many TRBJ1-5 TRBV15 - TGTGCCACCAGCAGAGAACCCGGGACACCTAATCAGCCCCAGCATTTT CATSREPGTPNQPQHF
- TRBJ2-2 TRBV5-5 - TGTGCCAGCAGCCGTGGTACGGGCACGAACACCGGGGAGCTGTTTTTT CASSRGTGTNTGELFF
many TRBJ1-2 TRBV7-9 - TGTGCCAGCAGCTTATATGCCTCAGGCTATGGCTACACCTTC CASSLYASGYGYTF
many TRBJ1-2 TRBV2 - TGTGCCAGCAGTGAACTCAACCGCGGCCAGCGGCGCGATGGCTACACCTTC CASSELNRGQRRDGYTF
- TRBJ2-3 TRBV10-3 - TGTGCCATCACCAGTGGGAGAACAGATACGCAGTATTTT CAITSGRTDTQYF
- TRBJ2-5 TRBV7-2 - TGTGCCAGCAGCTTAGCTGGGGATTCCCAGTACTTC CASSLAGDSQYF
- TRBJ1-2 TRBV10-3 - TGTGCCAGCACCTGGGCGGACGGCTACACCTTC CASTWADGYTF
few TRBJ1-5 TRBV2 TRBD1 TGTGCCAGCAGTGAATGGGACAGGAATCAGCCCCAGCATTTT CASSEWDRNQPQHF
- TRBJ2-5 TRBV30 - TGTGCATCGAGCCGGGGATGGGAGACCCAGTACTTC CASSRGWETQYF
many TRBJ1-2 TRBV7-6 - TGTGCCAGCAGCTTAGGACAGGCTAAAACTAACTATGGCTACACCTTC CASSLGQAKTNYGYTF
- TRBJ2-7 TRBV30 - TGTGCCTGCCAGAAAACCTCCTACGAGCAGTACTTC CACQKTSYEQYF
few TRBJ2-7 TRBV7-6 - TGTGCCAGCAGCCAAGATCACAACTCCTACGAGCAGTACTTC CASSQDHNSYEQYF
few TRBJ2-2 TRBV30 - TGTGCCTGGAGTGTTTCTCAAACCGGGGAGCTGTTTTTT CAWSVSQTGELFF
- TRBJ1-1 TRBV28 - TGTGCCAGCAGTTTAGGGCAGGGAAGGGAAGCTTTCTTT CASSLGQGREAFF
once TRBJ2-7 TRBV29-1 TRBD2 TGCAGCGTTAGTGCCGGACTAGCGGGAGCCTACGAGCAGTACTTC CSVSAGLAGAYEQYF
- TRBJ2-5 TRBV29-1 TRBD2 TGCAGCGTCCGGAGGGCGGGAGGGCCAGAGACCCAGTACTTC CSVRRAGGPETQYF
- TRBJ1-2 TRBV20-1 - TGCAGTGCTCCGAAGGGAGGAGGACTAGGCTACACCTTC CSAPKGGGLGYTF
- TRBJ2-5 TRBV12-3/TRBV12-4 TRBD1 TGTGCCAGCACTTCGGACAGGGGACAAGAGACCCAGTACTTC CASTSDRGQETQYF
- TRBJ1-3 TRBV12-3/TRBV12-4 - TGTGCCAGCAAAAGGGGGAACACCATATATTTT CASKRGNTIYF
few TRBJ2-5 TRBV29-1 - TGCAGCGTTGGTGGAGGGGGAGAGACCCAGTACTTC CSVGGGGETQYF